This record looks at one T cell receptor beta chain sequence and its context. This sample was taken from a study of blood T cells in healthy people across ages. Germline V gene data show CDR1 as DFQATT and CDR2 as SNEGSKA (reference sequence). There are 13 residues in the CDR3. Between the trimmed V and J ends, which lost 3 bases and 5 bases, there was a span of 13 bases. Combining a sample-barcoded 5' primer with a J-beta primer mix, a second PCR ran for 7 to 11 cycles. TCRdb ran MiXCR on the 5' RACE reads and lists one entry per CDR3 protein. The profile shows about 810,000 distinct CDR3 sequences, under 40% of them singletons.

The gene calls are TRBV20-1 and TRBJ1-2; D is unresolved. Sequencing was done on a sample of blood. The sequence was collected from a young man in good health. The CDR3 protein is CSASTGISYGYTF. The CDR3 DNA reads TGCAGTGCTAGCACCGGGATCTCTTATGGCTACACCTTC.